One T cell receptor (beta chain) is described in this entry. No antigen is known for it. The data are from a study of T cell repertoires in ileal Crohn's disease. Study-wide background: At surgery, 30% to 35% of patients smoked, with median disease duration 7.9 years.

Study-wide results and limits: High-frequency clones were more common in sorted CD8 than CD4 cells.

Trimming pared 2 bases from V and 6 bases from J, leaving 13 bases between. In germline, CDR1 is MNHEY, CDR2 SVGAGI. This CDR3 has 14 residues. Sequencing was performed with immunoSEQ multiplex PCR; in TCRdb, only in-frame clones are kept and a portion is missing. The data contain roughly 31,000 clones, around 77% of them singletons. Eligibility required adulthood, ileal or ileocolonic Crohn's disease and indicated ileocolonic resection. This clonotype was obtained from an adult with Crohn's disease. What was sequenced was ileal tissue. V and J are TRBV6-5 and TRBJ1-2; weak D call: TRBD1 (5 bases). CDR3 sequence (DNA): TGTGCCAGCAGTTACCAGGGAGGTAAAAATGGCTACACCTTC. Translation gives CASSYQGGKNGYTF.